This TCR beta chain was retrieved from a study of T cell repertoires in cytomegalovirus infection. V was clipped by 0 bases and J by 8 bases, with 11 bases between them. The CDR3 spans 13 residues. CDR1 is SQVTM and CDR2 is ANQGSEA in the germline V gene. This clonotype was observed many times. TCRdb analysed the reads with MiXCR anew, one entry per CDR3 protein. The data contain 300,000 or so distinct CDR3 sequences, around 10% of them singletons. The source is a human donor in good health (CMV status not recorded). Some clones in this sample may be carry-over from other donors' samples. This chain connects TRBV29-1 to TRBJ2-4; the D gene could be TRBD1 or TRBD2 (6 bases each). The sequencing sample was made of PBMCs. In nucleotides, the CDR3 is TGCAGCGTTGAAGAGCTGAGGGGGGACATTCAGTACTTC. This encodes CSVEELRGDIQYF. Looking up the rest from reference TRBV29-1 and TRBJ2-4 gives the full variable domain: SAVISQKPSRDICQRGTSLTIQCQVDSQVTMMFWYRQQPGQSLTLIATANQGSEATYESGFVIDKFPISRPNLTFSTLTVSNMSPEDSSIYLCSVEELRGDIQYFGAGTRLSVL.